This TCR beta chain was sequenced for a study of T-cell reconstitution after alpha-beta-depleted transplantation in children. General observations from the study: Several hundred expanded graft clones reportedly gave rise to the alpha-beta T cells present about two months after transplant.

Germline assignment: CDR1 MRHNA and CDR2 SNTAGT. The CDR3 consists of 13 residues. Trimming cost V 1 base and J 6 bases, with 7 bases left between them. The authors prepared the TCRbeta library with unique molecular identifiers. TCRdb re-called the PCR reads through MiXCR, storing one row per CDR3 protein. The sample lists 700,000 to 950,000 distinct CDR3 sequences; approximately 15% were seen once. This clonotype was counted a few times. Antigen specificity is unknown. This clonotype was sampled from a male patient aged 10 to 17 who had a stem cell transplant for acute lymphoblastic leukemia, so the T cells may come from the graft donor. The source was PBMCs, mostly from graft donor cells, collected 360 days after TCRalphabeta/CD19-depleted stem cell transplant. J is TRBJ2-1 and V is TRBV6-4; D is undetermined. The CDR3 DNA reads TGTGCCAGCAGTGACTTACAGTTCAATGAGCAGTTCTTC. Protein sequence: CASSDLQFNEQFF.